The 10 T cell receptor beta chains reported below all come from one sample, sequenced in a study of shared clonotypes between healthy human individuals. Data came from immunoSEQ multiplex PCR; TCRdb stores just in-frame clones and leaves some out. The sample yields more than 2,000,000 clones, roughly 92% seen once. The specimen sequenced was naive CD4+ T cells sorted from blood. Regarding subset: CD45RA+ positively selected. These receptors were collected from a man aged 18 to 30 in good health.

The rearrangement links TRBV10-1 to TRBJ2-5, with 8 bases fitting TRBD2. The germline V gene has CDR1 WNHNN and CDR2 SYGVQD (reference sequence). The CDR3 runs to 16 residues. V lost 3 bases, J lost 2 bases, and 8 bases stayed unmatched. The CDR3, as DNA: TGCGCCAGCAGTGACATGGGACTAGAGCAGCAAGAGACCCAGTACTTC. Residues: CASSDMGLEQQETQYF.

This clone was seen a single time. V is TRBV28 and J is TRBJ2-1; 14 bases agree with TRBD2. This CDR3 is built from 15 residues. J lost 14 bases, V lost 10 bases, and 16 bases had no gene match. Germline V gives CDR1 MDHEN, CDR2 SYDVKM. CDR3 region: CATLSPGLAGVEKFF. In nucleotides, the CDR3 is TGTGCCACCCTATCCCCGGGACTAGCGGGGGTGGAGAAGTTCTTC.

This clone was recorded once. The chain couples TRBV5-1 to TRBJ2-3; 12 bases line up with TRBD2. Unmatched junction bases numbered 6, after V lost 4 bases and J lost 3 bases. The V gene's germline CDR1 is SGHRS and CDR2 YFSETQ. The CDR3 has 16 amino acids. In DNA, the CDR3 is TGCGCCAGCAGCATGGCCGGGACTAGCGGGACAGATACGCAGTATTTT. Its protein product is CASSMAGTSGTDTQYF. Supplemented by reference TRBV5-1 and TRBJ2-3, the full variable domain reads KAGVTQTPRYLIKTRGQQVTLSCSPISGHRSVSWYQQTPGQGLQFLFEYFSETQRNKGNFPGRFSGRQFSNSRSEMNVSTLELGDSALYLCASSMAGTSGTDTQYFGPGTRLTVL.

The chain carries TRBV5-1 and TRBJ1-3; unclear D gene. CDR1 and CDR2 (germline): SGHRS, YFSETQ. V was cut by 1 base and J by 5 bases, with 13 bases left in between. The length of the CDR3 is 15 residues. CDR3 nucleotides: TGCGCCAGCAGCTTGCTAGGGTCTTCACGAAACACCATATATTTT. Its protein product is CASSLLGSSRNTIYF.

The genes are TRBV2 and TRBJ2-5; 10 nucleotides line up with TRBD1. Germline CDR1 and CDR2: SNHLY and FYNNEI. Germline trimming cut 5 bases from V and 5 bases from J; bases unmatched to any gene: 5. The CDR3 has 14 amino acids. The CDR3 is CASSQDRGQETQYF. In DNA form, the CDR3 reads TGTGCCAGCAGTCAAGACAGGGGGCAGGAGACCCAGTACTTC.

The chain links TRBV11-3 to TRBJ2-1; 13 bases fit TRBD2. This CDR3 region has 15 residues. V dropped 9 bases and J dropped 9; count of bases not matched to a gene: 11. Germline V CDR1 and CDR2: SGHNT, YENEEA. The CDR3 is CARYLTSGRPGEQFF. The CDR3 coding sequence is TGTGCCAGATATTTGACTAGCGGGAGGCCTGGTGAGCAGTTCTTC. The full variable domain, in which reference TRBV11-3 and TRBJ2-1 provide the parts outside the CDR3, is EAGVVQSPRYKIIEKKQPVAFWCNPISGHNTLYWYLQNLGQGPELLIRYENEEAVDDSQLPKDRFSAERLKGVDSTLKIQPAELGDSAVYLCARYLTSGRPGEQFFGPGTRLTVL.

This rearrangement joins TRBV18 to TRBJ1-4, with D perhaps matching TRBD1 (5 bases). The germline V gene encodes CDR1 KGHSH and CDR2 LQKENI. Trimming left V 4 bases short and J 3 bases short, with 9 bases between. This CDR3 is built from 14 residues. CDR3 sequence: CASSQGSANEKLFF. The CDR3 DNA sequence: TGTGCCAGCTCACAGGGGAGTGCTAATGAAAAACTGTTTTTT.

This chain connects TRBV5-6 to TRBJ2-1; a weak D match, TRBD2 (6 bases). Germline V gene sequence: CDR1 SGHDT, CDR2 YYEEEE. V dropped 2 bases and J dropped 9 bases, with 9 bases sitting between them. This CDR3 comprises 12 residues. The CDR3 DNA is TGTGCCAGCAGCTTCCACGGGGGTGAGCAGTTCTTC. This translates into CASSFHGGEQFF.

V is TRBV9 and J is TRBJ1-2; 8 positions match TRBD1. CDR3 length: 15 amino acids. The germline CDR1 and CDR2 sequences are SGDLS and YYNGEE. Trimming took 0 bases from V and 4 from J; bases not matched to a gene: 5. The CDR3 here is CASSVEGTGGYGYTF. The CDR3 DNA follows: TGTGCCAGCAGCGTAGAAGGAACAGGGGGCTATGGCTACACCTTC. Looking up the rest from reference TRBV9 and TRBJ1-2 gives the full variable domain: DSGVTQTPKHLITATGQRVTLRCSPRSGDLSVYWYQQSLDQGLQFLIQYYNGEERAKGNILERFSAQQFPDLHSELNLSSLELGDSALYFCASSVEGTGGYGYTFGSGTRLTVV.

The genes are TRBV5-1 and TRBJ2-7, with D maybe TRBD1 (6 bases). The germline gives CDR1 SGHRS, CDR2 YFSETQ. V dropped 6 bases and J dropped 0 bases, with 13 bases sitting between them. CDR3 length equals 14 residues. Written as DNA, the CDR3 is TGCGCCAGCACCGTACAGGGTAGCTCCTACGAGCAGTACTTC. Translated, it gives CASTVQGSSYEQYF.